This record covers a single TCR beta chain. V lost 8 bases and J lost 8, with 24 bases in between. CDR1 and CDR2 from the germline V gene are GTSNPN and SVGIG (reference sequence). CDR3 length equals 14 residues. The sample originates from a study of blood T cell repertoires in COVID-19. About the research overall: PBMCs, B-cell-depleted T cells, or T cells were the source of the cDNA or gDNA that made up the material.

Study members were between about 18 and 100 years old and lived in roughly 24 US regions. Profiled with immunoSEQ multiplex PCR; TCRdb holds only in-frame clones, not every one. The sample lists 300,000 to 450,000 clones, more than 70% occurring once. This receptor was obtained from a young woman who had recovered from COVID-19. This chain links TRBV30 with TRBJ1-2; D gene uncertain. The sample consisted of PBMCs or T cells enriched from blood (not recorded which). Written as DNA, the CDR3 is TGTGCCCTGGGGAGAAGGACCGAGTTGTGGGGCTACACCTTC. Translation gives CALGRRTELWGYTF. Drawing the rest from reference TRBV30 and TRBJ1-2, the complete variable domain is SQTIHQWPATLVQPVGSPLSLECTVEGTSNPNLYWYRQAAGRGLQLLFYSVGIGQISSEVPQNLSASRPQDRQFILSSKKLLLSDSGFYLCALGRRTELWGYTFGSGTRLTVV.